This T cell receptor (beta chain) derives from a study of low-dose radiotherapy and immunotherapy resistance in tumors. Study overall: Both drugs were delivered intravenously to patients (nivolumab 240 mg every two weeks and ipilimumab 1 mg/kg every six weeks).

Time point described: after trial treatment. Treatment reported: LDRT plus nivolumab, ipilimumab, low-dose cyclophosphamide and aspirin (RACIN trial). All of the donors were given nivolumab, ipilimumab, aspirin, low-dose cyclophosphamide and low-dose radiotherapy as part of RACIN, a single-arm trial. Patients deemed eligible presented with advanced solid tumors lacking tumor-infiltrating lymphocytes. First-strand cDNA used TRAV- and TRBV-specific primers, covering alpha and beta chains. TCR amplification involved around 22 PCR cycles with a constant-region primer and V-primer adapter. Each CDR3 protein is one row after TCRdb ran MiXCR on the reads. Of around 100,000 distinct CDR3 sequences listed, less than 25% are singletons. The germline V and J ends were trimmed by 6 bases and 0 bases, with 15 bases remaining between them. Germline values: CDR1 SQVTM, CDR2 ANQGSEA. This CDR3 has 15 residues. This clonotype was seen repeatedly, ten times or more.

The clonotype comes from a female donor with ovarian cancer. This chain links TRBV29-1 with TRBJ2-1; D is perhaps TRBD2 (6 bases). The source was PBMCs, collected after low-dose radiotherapy plus immunotherapy. The chain's CDR3 is CSVAGTLSSYNEQFF. CDR3 DNA: TGCAGCGTGGCCGGGACTTTGAGCTCCTACAATGAGCAGTTCTTC.